A single sample is the source of the 14 T cell receptor beta chains below, sequenced in a study of T cell responses to AZD1222 COVID-19 vaccine. Method: immunoSEQ multiplex PCR; TCRdb's copy keeps in-frame clones and lacks some. The profile shows 120,000 to 150,000 clones, approximately 92% of them singletons. The specimen comprised peripheral blood, sampled on day 0 of AZD1222 vaccination. Receptor source: an adult in good health.

This clone was recorded only once. DNA for the CDR3: TGCGCCAGCAGCTTGGGAGTAGCGGGAGGGCGAGGGACCCAGTACTTC. It specifies CASSLGVAGGRGTQYF. This chain links TRBV5-1 with TRBJ2-5, with 11 bases that match TRBD2. CDR3 length: 16 residues. With V trimmed by 0 bases and J by 7 bases, 8 bases remained unmatched. In germline, CDR1 is SGHRS, CDR2 YFSETQ.

The V call is TRBV19, the J call TRBJ1-1; no clear D gene. The CDR3 consists of 14 residues. CDR1 LNHDA and CDR2 SQIVND come from the germline V gene (reference sequence). The germline V and J ends were trimmed by 1 base and 7 bases, with 13 bases remaining between them. The CDR3 nucleotides read TGTGCCAGTAGTATAGCCCTTTCGCAGATTGAAGCTTTCTTT. Translation: CASSIALSQIEAFF.

The chain links TRBV29-1 to TRBJ1-1; D is unresolved. CDR3 length equals 13 residues. V lost 0 bases, J lost 6 bases, and 11 bases lay in between. The germline V gene has CDR1 SQVTM and CDR2 ANQGSEA. CDR3 in DNA: TGCAGCGTTGAAGATCGAACTGGAGCTGAAGCTTTCTTT. Translating gives CSVEDRTGAEAFF.

The chain couples TRBV24-1 to TRBJ2-7; possibly TRBD1 or TRBD2 for D (5 bases each). This CDR3 has 14 residues. Trimming left V 7 bases short and J 3 bases short, with 15 bases between. Germline V CDR1 and CDR2: KGHDR, SFDVKD. CDR3 coding DNA: TGTGCCACCAGCGAACCGGGACCGGTCTACGAGCAGTACTTC. Its translation is CATSEPGPVYEQYF.

The rearrangement uses TRBV6-5 and TRBJ2-7, with a weak D call TRBD2 (6 bases). V lost 4 bases to trimming and J lost 2 bases, with 18 bases between them. The germline CDR1 and CDR2 sequences are MNHEY and SVGAGI. The CDR3 spans 16 residues. Written as DNA, the CDR3 is TGTGCCAGCAGTTTCCAACCTCAGACTAGACCCTACGAGCAGTACTTC. Protein: CASSFQPQTRPYEQYF.

Here the CDR3 DNA reads TGTGCCAGCAGCCAAGGGGACTACAATGAGCAGTTCTTC. Its translation is CASSQGDYNEQFF. The chain carries TRBV3-1 (or the pseudogene TRBV3-2) and TRBJ2-1; the D is unclear. This CDR3 comprises 13 residues. V shed 1 base and J shed 3 bases, with 4 bases lying between them. Germline-derived CDR1 and CDR2 are LGHDT and YNNKEL (reference sequence).

J is TRBJ1-3 and V is TRBV7-2; tentative D call: TRBD1 (6 bases). Germline CDR1 and CDR2: SGHTA and FQGNSA. The CDR3 is made up of 17 amino acids. V lost 2 bases to trimming and J lost 0 bases, with 14 bases between them. The CDR3 region is CASSLRGGVISGNTIYF. DNA for the CDR3: TGTGCCAGCAGCTTAAGGGGGGGGGTCATCTCTGGAAACACCATATATTTT.

This sequence joins TRBV20-1 and TRBJ2-1, with D perhaps TRBD2 (5 bases). Germline V gives CDR1 DFQATT, CDR2 SNEGSKA (reference sequence). V gave up 3 bases and J gave up 3 bases, with 12 bases separating them. The length of the CDR3 is 14 residues. CDR3 sequence reads: CSASLGVLYNEQFF. The CDR3 DNA reads TGCAGTGCTAGTTTGGGAGTTCTCTACAATGAGCAGTTCTTC.

The chain employs TRBV2 and TRBJ2-2; no clear D gene. With 5 bases removed from V and 7 bases from J, the gap between germline ends came to 5 bases. Per the germline V gene, CDR1 is SNHLY and CDR2 is FYNNEI. This CDR3 comprises 11 residues. DNA of the CDR3: TGTGCCAGCAGTAGACTCGGGGAGCTGTTTTTT. Encoded protein: CASSRLGELFF.

J is TRBJ2-7 and V is TRBV7-6; no definite D call. Deletions cut 6 bases from V and 0 bases from J, with 12 bases between. CDR3 size: 14 residues. CDR1 is SGHVS and CDR2 is FNYEAQ in the germline V gene. The CDR3 is CASSRAILSYEQYF. CDR3 sequence (DNA): TGTGCCAGCAGTCGAGCAATCCTCTCCTACGAGCAGTACTTC. Drawing the rest from reference TRBV7-6 and TRBJ2-7, the complete variable domain is GAGVSQSPRYKVTKRGQDVALRCDPISGHVSLYWYRQALGQGPEFLTYFNYEAQQDKSGLPNDRFSAERPEGSISTLTIQRTEQRDSAMYRCASSRAILSYEQYFGPGTRLTVT.

This clone was counted once. The V gene is TRBV3-1 (or the pseudogene TRBV3-2), the J gene TRBJ1-5; D uncertain. V was trimmed by 3 bases and J by 3 bases, leaving 9 bases between them. CDR1 LGHDT and CDR2 YNNKEL come from the germline V gene (reference sequence). This CDR3 has 14 amino acids. The CDR3 bases are TGTGCCAGCAGCCATCGGCAGGACAATCAGCCCCAGCATTTT. It translates to CASSHRQDNQPQHF.

The chain has TRBV15 and TRBJ1-5; D might be TRBD1 (6 bases). Deletions cut 0 bases from V and 6 bases from J, with 12 bases between. Germline-derived CDR1 and CDR2 are LNHNV and YYDKDF (reference sequence). This CDR3 comprises 15 residues. This CDR3 is CATSRDTGAVQPQHF. The CDR3 DNA sequence: TGTGCCACCAGCAGAGACACGGGGGCGGTTCAGCCCCAGCATTTT.

The gene calls are TRBV5-4 and TRBJ1-6; unclear D gene. V gave up 0 bases and J gave up 5 bases, with 15 bases separating them. The CDR3 length is 17 residues. Looked up from germline, CDR1 is SGHNT and CDR2 is YYREEE (reference sequence). The CDR3 DNA sequence: TGTGCCAGCAGCTTGGGCCTTTATCCCCGGGATAATTCACCCCTCCACTTT. This codes for CASSLGLYPRDNSPLHF.

V is TRBV5-1 and J is TRBJ1-1; D might be TRBD1 (6 bases). Germline lookup yields CDR1 SGHRS and CDR2 YFSETQ. V lost 6 bases to trimming and J lost 0 bases, with 9 bases between them. The CDR3 consists of 13 residues. CDR3 DNA sequence: TGCGCCAGCAACGGACAGTTGAACACTGAAGCTTTCTTT. This gives the protein CASNGQLNTEAFF.